The entry below describes one T cell receptor (beta chain). CDR3 length: 15 amino acids. The J segment lost 2 bases and the V segment lost 4 bases, leaving 5 bases of the junction unmatched. The germline gives CDR1 KGHSH, CDR2 LQKENI. This record comes from a study of blood T cell repertoires in COVID-19. In the study overall: COVID-19 samples, acute and convalescent, were from the United States, Italy and Spain. T cells, B-cell-depleted T cells, or PBMCs supplied cDNA or gDNA.

In the source study's methods: Amplifying reference gene primers gave estimates of nucleated cell counts. TCRdb's table, derived via immunoSEQ multiplex PCR, lists solely in-frame clones and lacks some. That table furnishes V, J and clone size, whereas the DNA furnished D and trimming. The sample shows fewer than 110,000 clones, 80% to 95% of them seen only once. Sequencing used peripheral blood. The V call is TRBV18, the J call TRBJ2-1; 7 bases fit TRBD1. This clonotype was sampled from a man over 45 with active COVID-19. The CDR3 coding sequence is TGTGCCAGCTCACTACAGGGGTTCCCCTACAATGAGCAGTTCTTC. This encodes CASSLQGFPYNEQFF.